A single T cell receptor beta chain is shown here with its context. The data were taken from a study of cytomegalovirus exposure and HLA in healthy donors. This CDR3 has 18 amino acids. Germline V gene lookup returns CDR1 SGDLS and CDR2 YYNGEE. V shed 9 bases, J shed 4 bases, and the junction held 16 bases outside the gene matches. PCR was performed using 60 Vbeta and 13 Jbeta primers. The repertoire was sequenced with immunoSEQ multiplex PCR; TCRdb's copy has only in-frame clones and lacks some. The repertoire has roughly 230,000 clones, around 90% of them found once; the top ten carry around 1.7%. The genes are TRBV9 and TRBJ2-2, with TRBD2 matching 12 bases. This TCR came from a girl aged 2-10 years in good health and CMV-seronegative. Input material: PBMCs. The CDR3 sequence is CAKRPTSGGQKSTGELFF. CDR3 DNA: TGTGCCAAACGCCCGACTAGCGGGGGCCAAAAGAGCACCGGGGAGCTGTTTTTT. The full variable domain, completed using reference TRBV9 and TRBJ2-2, is DSGVTQTPKHLITATGQRVTLRCSPRSGDLSVYWYQQSLDQGLQFLIQYYNGEERAKGNILERFSAQQFPDLHSELNLSSLELGDSALYFCAKRPTSGGQKSTGELFFGEGSRLTVL.